This T cell receptor beta chain was sequenced for a study of identical twins. TCRdb processed the 5' RACE reads anew with MiXCR; each CDR3 protein has one entry. The repertoire consists of 550,000 to 800,000 distinct CDR3 sequences, with roughly 7.2% occurring once and the leading ten covering roughly 1.5%. The J segment lost 8 bases and the V segment lost 6 bases, leaving 12 bases of the junction unmatched. This CDR3 is built from 15 residues. This sample also appeared in a second study, on yellow fever vaccine responses in identical twins.

The clonotype was recovered from a woman aged 18-30 years in good health. Sequencing input: PBMCs. This rearrangement joins TRBV12-3 or TRBV12-4 to TRBJ2-4; 8 bases map to TRBD1. The CDR3 DNA sequence: TGTGCCAGCAGCCGAACTGCGGACAGGGTCGACATTCAGTACTTC. It translates to CASSRTADRVDIQYF.